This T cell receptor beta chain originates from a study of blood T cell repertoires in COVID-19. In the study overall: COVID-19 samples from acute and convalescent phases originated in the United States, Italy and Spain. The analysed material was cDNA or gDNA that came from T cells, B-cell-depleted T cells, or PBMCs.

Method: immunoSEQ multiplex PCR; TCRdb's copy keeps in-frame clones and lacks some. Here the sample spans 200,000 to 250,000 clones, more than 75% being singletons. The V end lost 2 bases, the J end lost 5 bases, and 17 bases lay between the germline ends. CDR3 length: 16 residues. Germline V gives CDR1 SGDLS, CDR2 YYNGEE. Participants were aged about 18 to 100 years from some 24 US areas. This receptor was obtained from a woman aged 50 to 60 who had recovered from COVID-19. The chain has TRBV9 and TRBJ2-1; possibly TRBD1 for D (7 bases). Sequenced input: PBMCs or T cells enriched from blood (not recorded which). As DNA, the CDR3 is TGTGCCAGCAGCGTTGGGGGGTGGACAGGCGACAATGAGCAGTTCTTC. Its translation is CASSVGGWTGDNEQFF. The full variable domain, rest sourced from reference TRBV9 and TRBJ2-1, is DSGVTQTPKHLITATGQRVTLRCSPRSGDLSVYWYQQSLDQGLQFLIQYYNGEERAKGNILERFSAQQFPDLHSELNLSSLELGDSALYFCASSVGGWTGDNEQFFGPGTRLTVL.